This entry is about one T cell receptor (beta chain). How the authors handled the data: Estimates of nucleated cell counts were drawn from the amplification of reference gene primers. Measured with immunoSEQ multiplex PCR; TCRdb has only the in-frame clones, and not every one. The V and J calls and clone size are taken from that table; D and trimming were inferred from the DNA. The table records fewer than 300,000 clones, about nine tenths of them present only once. After removal of 1 base from V and 14 bases from J, the junction contained 11 bases not matched to a gene. This CDR3 region has 15 residues. Germline V lookup: CDR1 LGHDT, CDR2 YNNKEL (reference sequence). This specimen comes from a study of blood T cell repertoires in COVID-19. Study summary: Samples representing acute and convalescent COVID-19 were sourced from the United States, Italy and Spain. PBMCs, B-cell-depleted T cells, or T cells were the source of the cDNA or gDNA that made up the material.

V gene TRBV3-1 (or the pseudogene TRBV3-2) combines with J gene TRBJ2-1; 10 nucleotides line up with TRBD2. The sample consisted of peripheral blood. The source of this sequence is a woman younger than 45 with COVID-19, enrolled during active disease. CDR3 DNA: TGTGCCAGCAGCCAAGCAGATAGCGGGAGGACCCGAAAGTTCTTC. Translation: CASSQADSGRTRKFF.